The 19 T cell receptor beta chains given below trace back to one sample, sequenced in a study of regulatory T cells in long-lasting Graves disease (dated by TCRdb to the early 2020s). Sample time point, as interpreted from the label and publication: newly diagnosed GD, antithyroid drugs for less than 3 months. For both TCR sequencing and RNA sequencing, RNA was extracted from PBMCs using TRIzol. The library was made by multiplex PCR. Data came from an Illumina HiSeq 4000. iRepertoire HTBI primers and Arm-PCR amplification of CDR3 regions were used to construct TCR beta libraries. In-frame beta chains were kept once TCRdb had trimmed the public reads at Q25 with fastp and called clones with MiXCR. Every entry covers one CDR3 protein and lists the most common genes and DNA from its rows. The sample yields 400,000 to 450,000 distinct CDR3 sequences; about a sixth were counted once. Jointly, the top ten make up about 10% of the sample.

These data were likewise used in another study, on T cells in Graves' hyperthyroidism and ophthalmopathy.

Sample: peripheral blood mononuclear cells (PBMCs), taken at new diagnosis, from a patient treated with antithyroid drugs. Source of these receptors: a woman in her twenties or thirties with Graves disease. Donor details come from another sample of the same person, matched by shared clones.

This clonotype was recorded many times. V and J are TRBV6-1 and TRBJ2-3, with 7 nucleotides matching TRBD1. The germline V gene has CDR1 MNHNS and CDR2 SASEGT. With V trimmed by 4 bases and J by 4 bases, 2 bases remained unmatched. The CDR3 runs 13 residues. CDR3 nucleotide sequence: TGTGCCAGCAGTGCGACAGGGCCAGATACGCAGTATTTT. This sequence encodes CASSATGPDTQYF.

This clonotype was seen repeatedly, ten times or more. This sequence joins TRBV11-2 and TRBJ2-1; D may match TRBD1 or TRBD2 (5 bases each). The germline CDR1 and CDR2 sequences are SGHAT and FQNNGV. The CDR3 runs 17 residues. V was clipped by 2 bases and J by 1 base, with 15 bases between them. The CDR3 DNA reads TGTGCCAGCAGCTTAAAGGGGTGGCGCGGGTCCTACAATGAGCAGTTCTTC. Translated: CASSLKGWRGSYNEQFF.

This clonotype appeared a few times. This chain joins TRBV27 and TRBJ2-1, with D perhaps TRBD2 (6 bases). The CDR3 runs to 14 residues. The germline gives CDR1 MNHEY, CDR2 SMNVEV (reference sequence). Trimming shortened V by 6 bases and J by 8 bases, and 17 bases separated the two germline ends. The CDR3 DNA follows: TGTGCCAGCAGCCTAAGTCGGGAGAGGCATGAGCAGTTCTTC. Protein product: CASSLSRERHEQFF.

This clonotype was counted only a few times. The rearrangement joins TRBV7-2 to TRBJ1-6; 11 positions match TRBD1. V dropped 3 bases and J dropped 7; count of bases not matched to a gene: 5. The CDR3 loop spans 16 amino acids. Germline assignment: CDR1 SGHTA and CDR2 FQGNSA. The CDR3 here is CASSFPRTGGNSPLHF. CDR3 coding DNA: TGTGCCAGCAGCTTCCCCCGGACAGGGGGCAATTCACCCCTCCACTTT. Full variable domain (missing parts from reference TRBV7-2 and TRBJ1-6): GAGVSQSPSNKVTEKGKDVELRCDPISGHTALYWYRQSLGQGLEFLIYFQGNSAPDKSGLPSDRFSAERTGGSVSTLTIQRTQQEDSAVYLCASSFPRTGGNSPLHFGNGTRLTVT.

This clonotype was found many times. The rearrangement uses TRBV6-1 and TRBJ2-7, with D uncertain. Germline lookup yields CDR1 MNHNS and CDR2 SASEGT. The CDR3 is 13 residues long. With 8 bases removed from V and 3 bases from J, the gap between germline ends came to 14 bases. In DNA, the CDR3 is TGTGCCAGCCGCTCCGGCCAAAACTACGAGCAGTACTTC. Its translation: CASRSGQNYEQYF.

This clonotype was seen repeatedly, ten times or more. DNA for the CDR3: TGTGCCAGCAGCTTCGGGGACCAAGAGACCCAGTACTTC. Its protein product is CASSFGDQETQYF. The rearrangement joins TRBV7-9 to TRBJ2-5, with a possible D match to TRBD2 (5 bases). Germline CDR1 and CDR2: SEHNR and FQNEAQ (reference sequence). The length of the CDR3 is 13 residues. The V and J ends lost 3 bases and 0 bases respectively, with 5 bases between them.

The chain couples TRBV2 to TRBJ1-1; D might be TRBD1 (6 bases). Germline loops: CDR1 SNHLY, CDR2 FYNNEI. The ends were cut back, 4 bases at V and 1 base at J, with 10 bases in the middle. The CDR3 runs 14 residues. Written as DNA, the CDR3 is TGTGCCAGCAGTGCGGGCAGGGGGAACACTGAAGCTTTCTTT. Amino acid sequence: CASSAGRGNTEAFF.

The sample holds many counts of this clonotype. This chain connects TRBV20-1 to TRBJ2-2; 8 nucleotides match TRBD1. The germline gives CDR1 DFQATT, CDR2 SNEGSKA (reference sequence). The CDR3 is 15 residues long. V lost 5 bases to trimming and J lost 3 bases; unmatched junction nucleotides: 8. The CDR3 DNA sequence: TGCAGTGCTTCCTCCTTCAGGGGGCACACCGGGGAGCTGTTTTTT. It encodes CSASSFRGHTGELFF.

This clonotype was detected many times. The V and J genes are TRBV19 and TRBJ1-1; no clear D. Deletions cut 3 bases from V and 1 base from J, with 9 bases between. Per germline, CDR1 LNHDA and CDR2 SQIVND (reference sequence). This CDR3 has 14 residues. In nucleotides, the CDR3 is TGTGCCAGTAGTATCGTAGCGCCGAACACTGAAGCTTTCTTT. This sequence encodes CASSIVAPNTEAFF.

This clonotype was picked up many times. The chain combines TRBV3-1 with TRBJ1-1, with D perhaps TRBD1 (5 bases). Looked up from germline, CDR1 is LGHDT and CDR2 is YNNKEL (reference sequence). This CDR3 has 14 amino acids. The germline V and J ends were trimmed by 4 bases and 8 bases, with 17 bases remaining between them. Here the CDR3 reads CASSPRTEGREAFF. The CDR3 DNA reads TGTGCCAGCAGCCCTCGGACGGAGGGGAGAGAAGCTTTCTTT.

This clonotype was recorded a few times. The rearrangement links TRBV20-1 to TRBJ2-1, with a tentative D call TRBD2 (6 bases). Trimming removed 3 bases at V and 8 bases at J, with 26 bases between. This CDR3 has 17 residues. Germline loops: CDR1 DFQATT, CDR2 SNEGSKA (reference sequence). CDR3 region: CSARPLLGGTWDHEQFF. The CDR3 nucleotides are TGCAGTGCTAGGCCCCTCCTCGGCGGGACCTGGGACCATGAGCAGTTCTTC.

This clonotype has at least ten counts. Here the CDR3 DNA reads TGTGCCAGCAGCTTAGCGATGACTAGCGAGCAGTACTTC. Its translation is CASSLAMTSEQYF. V usage is TRBV13 and J usage is TRBJ2-7; a weak D match, TRBD2 (6 bases). V lost 1 base to trimming and J lost 6 bases, with 10 bases between them. The CDR3 is 13 residues long. Germline assignment: CDR1 PRHDT and CDR2 FYEKMQ (reference sequence).

The rearrangement joins TRBV18 to TRBJ1-1; D remains ambiguous. Trimming shortened V by 0 bases and J by 4 bases, and 18 bases separated the two germline ends. Germline CDR1 and CDR2: KGHSH and LQKENI. The CDR3 extends over 17 amino acids. The CDR3 loop is CASSPPSVRYSSTEAFF. The CDR3, as DNA: TGTGCCAGCTCACCACCCTCCGTAAGGTACTCCAGCACTGAAGCTTTCTTT.

There are many counts of this clonotype. The V call is TRBV24-1, the J call TRBJ2-1; 13 bases fit TRBD2. Trimming removed 7 bases from V and 6 bases from J; junction bases left unmatched: 2. Germline values: CDR1 KGHDR, CDR2 SFDVKD. The CDR3 totals 14 residues. Here the CDR3 DNA reads TGTGCCACCAGCAGACTAGCGGGAGGCAATGAGCAGTTCTTC. Amino acids: CATSRLAGGNEQFF.

The chain is built from TRBV15 and TRBJ2-1, with 14 bases fitting TRBD2. This CDR3 is 21 amino acids long. V dropped 5 bases and J dropped 6; count of bases not matched to a gene: 21. Germline assignment: CDR1 LNHNV and CDR2 YYDKDF (reference sequence). The CDR3 sequence is CATSSGTGNVFGTSGSNEQFF. The CDR3 DNA sequence: TGTGCCACCAGCTCAGGGACAGGGAACGTATTCGGGACTAGCGGGAGCAATGAGCAGTTCTTC.

This clonotype was detected many times. V usage is TRBV6-9 and J usage is TRBJ2-5; the D is unclear. The CDR3 has 11 amino acids. Germline CDR1 is MNHGY and CDR2 is SVAAGI. V lost 3 bases, J lost 7 bases, and 6 bases lay in between. CDR3 nucleotide sequence: TGTGCCAGCAGTTACGTGGGGACCCAGTACTTC. Translated: CASSYVGTQYF.

The CDR3 is CSAGEYGYTF. The CDR3 nucleotides read TGCAGCGCGGGCGAGTATGGCTACACCTTC. V usage is TRBV29-1 and J usage is TRBJ1-2, with D hard to call. CDR1 SQVTM and CDR2 ANQGSEA come from the germline V gene. This CDR3 contains 10 residues. V lost 7 bases and J 5 bases, leaving 8 bases between the germline ends.

This clonotype was seen many times. V and J are TRBV2 and TRBJ2-1, with D possibly being TRBD2 (6 bases). The CDR3 is made up of 13 amino acids. Looked up from germline, CDR1 is SNHLY and CDR2 is FYNNEI. V lost 9 bases, J lost 7 bases, and 16 bases lay in between. CDR3 protein: CASQRVEPNEQFF. For the CDR3, the DNA is TGTGCCAGTCAGCGGGTAGAACCGAATGAGCAGTTCTTC.

The chain combines TRBV29-1 with TRBJ2-2; D uncertain. This CDR3 is built from 12 residues. Trimming shortened V by 1 base and J by 4 bases, and 4 bases separated the two germline ends. Germline CDR1 SQVTM, CDR2 ANQGSEA. Here the CDR3 DNA reads TGCAGCGTTGAAGCGAGCACCGGGGAGCTGTTTTTT. Protein product: CSVEASTGELFF.